These 28 T cell receptor beta chains share one sample of origin, sequenced in a study of CD4+ T cells in melanoma. Using immunoSEQ multiplex PCR, the repertoire was profiled, and TCRdb retains in-frame clones only, with some absent. Here the sample spans some 150,000 clones, over 90% being singletons. Source of these receptors: a human donor with melanoma.

The chain combines TRBV5-1 with TRBJ1-1, with D unresolved. The CDR3 covers 14 residues. Germline assignment: CDR1 SGHRS and CDR2 YFSETQ. V dropped 0 bases and J dropped 3 bases, with 9 bases sitting between them. DNA for the CDR3: TGCGCCAGCAGCTTGGTGGCGGGAGACACTGAAGCTTTCTTT. This sequence encodes CASSLVAGDTEAFF.

This chain joins TRBV12-5 and TRBJ2-5; the D gene could be TRBD1 or TRBD2 (6 bases each). The germline V and J ends were trimmed by 4 bases and 9 bases, with 12 bases remaining between them. CDR1 and CDR2 (germline): LGHNT, FRNRAP. The CDR3 spans 12 residues. CDR3 sequence (DNA): TGTGCTAGTGGTTGGACGGAGGGGGCCCAGTACTTC. Its protein product is CASGWTEGAQYF.

This chain uses TRBV2 with TRBJ1-6; D is unresolved. The V end lost 8 bases, the J end lost 1 base, and 12 bases lay between the germline ends. This CDR3 is 15 amino acids long. Germline V CDR1 and CDR2: SNHLY, FYNNEI. CDR3 residues: CASVADKSYNSPLHF. The DNA for the CDR3 is TGTGCCAGCGTGGCCGACAAGTCCTATAATTCACCCCTCCACTTT.

This rearrangement joins TRBV4-1 to TRBJ1-2; 8 bases are shared with TRBD1. Germline V gene sequence: CDR1 MGHRA, CDR2 YSYEKL. The CDR3 loop spans 14 amino acids. J lost 8 bases, V lost 3 bases, and 8 bases had no gene match. The CDR3 DNA reads TGCGCCAGCAGCCATTACGACAGGGGCGGCGGCTACACCTTC. The encoded protein is CASSHYDRGGGYTF.

The chain has TRBV6-1 and TRBJ2-7; D not certain. Germline CDR1 is MNHNS and CDR2 is SASEGT. This CDR3 is 15 amino acids long. Trimming removed 3 bases at V and 1 base at J, with 13 bases between. The CDR3 nucleotides read TGTGCCAGCAGTGATCTGATGACGGATTCCTACGAGCAGTACTTC. Protein sequence: CASSDLMTDSYEQYF.

The genes are TRBV19 and TRBJ1-4; unclear D gene. Looked up from germline, CDR1 is LNHDA and CDR2 is SQIVND (reference sequence). The V end was cut by 2 bases, the J end by 1 base, with 5 bases between. CDR3 length equals 14 residues. The CDR3 reads CASSISGTNEKLFF. CDR3 coding DNA: TGTGCCAGTAGTATAAGTGGAACTAATGAAAAACTGTTTTTT.

The rearrangement joins TRBV19 to TRBJ2-1; 8 nucleotides line up with TRBD2. CDR1 is LNHDA, CDR2 SQIVND, per germline (reference sequence). CDR3 length equals 15 residues. V gave up 4 bases and J gave up 10 bases; unmatched junction bases: 12. The CDR3 reads CASSRLGGGFAEQFF. The CDR3 DNA sequence: TGTGCCAGTAGTAGACTCGGGGGGGGCTTCGCGGAGCAGTTCTTC.

The chain couples TRBV7-9 to TRBJ1-2; D gene unclear. CDR1 SEHNR and CDR2 FQNEAQ come from the germline V gene (reference sequence). This CDR3 comprises 15 residues. The V end was cut by 1 base, the J end by 4 bases, with 13 bases between. CDR3 amino acids: CASSLEVGGFYGYTF. The CDR3 coding sequence is TGTGCCAGCAGCTTAGAAGTGGGAGGGTTCTATGGCTACACCTTC.

This chain connects TRBV11-2 to TRBJ1-1, with D uncertain. The V gene's germline CDR1 is SGHAT and CDR2 FQNNGV. The CDR3 extends over 12 amino acids. The V end lost 5 bases, the J end lost 6 bases, and 10 bases lay between the germline ends. The CDR3 sequence is CASSRTGAEAFF. For the CDR3, the DNA is TGTGCCAGCAGCCGGACGGGTGCTGAAGCTTTCTTT.

The genes are TRBV18 and TRBJ1-1, with D unresolved. CDR1 is KGHSH and CDR2 is LQKENI in the germline V gene. Trimming pared 3 bases from V and 0 bases from J, leaving 8 bases between. The CDR3 spans 14 residues. The chain's CDR3 is CASSPTTLNTEAFF. CDR3 DNA sequence: TGTGCCAGCTCACCGACTACTCTGAACACTGAAGCTTTCTTT.

Worth noting for this clone: This sample includes further DNA sequences coding for the same CDR3. The rearrangement links TRBV19 to TRBJ2-7; D perhaps matches TRBD1 (5 bases). This CDR3 is 13 amino acids long. V lost 6 bases and J 0 bases, leaving 9 bases between the germline ends. Germline assignment: CDR1 LNHDA and CDR2 SQIVND (reference sequence). This chain's CDR3 is CASSRDSSYEQYF. DNA for the CDR3: TGTGCCAGTAGCAGAGACAGCTCCTACGAGCAGTACTTC.

The chain couples TRBV30 to TRBJ1-6, with 7 bases lining up with TRBD1. Unmatched junction bases numbered 2, after V lost 5 bases and J lost 1 base. CDR3 length: 14 residues. Per germline, CDR1 GTSNPN and CDR2 SVGIG (reference sequence). The CDR3 DNA reads TGTGCCTGGGGGACAGTGTCCTATAATTCACCCCTCCACTTT. Its protein product is CAWGTVSYNSPLHF.

The chain uses TRBV30 and TRBJ2-7, with D possibly matching TRBD2 (6 bases). CDR3 length: 12 residues. V lost 8 bases, J lost 0 bases, and 11 bases lay in between. The germline CDR1 and CDR2 sequences are GTSNPN and SVGIG (reference sequence). The CDR3 DNA reads TGTGCCCTTAGCGGTGCCTCCTACGAGCAGTACTTC. Residues: CALSGASYEQYF.

The chain couples TRBV7-2 to TRBJ1-3; D perhaps matches TRBD1 (6 bases). This CDR3 comprises 14 residues. Germline CDR1 is SGHTA and CDR2 is FQGNSA. V lost 6 bases and J 4 bases, leaving 13 bases between the germline ends. DNA for the CDR3: TGTGCCAGCAGGGGGCAGGGGCGCGGAAACACCATATATTTT. Protein: CASRGQGRGNTIYF.

The chain has TRBV30 and TRBJ2-1; D could derive from TRBD1 or TRBD2 (5 bases each). V was clipped by 4 bases and J by 4 bases, with 11 bases between them. The CDR3 sequence is 13 residues long. The V gene's germline CDR1 is GTSNPN and CDR2 SVGIG (reference sequence). The CDR3 loop is CAWIPGPYNEQFF. CDR3 coding DNA: TGTGCCTGGATTCCGGGACCGTACAATGAGCAGTTCTTC.

The chain uses TRBV7-2 and TRBJ1-5; D call uncertain. Germline CDR1 and CDR2: SGHTA and FQGNSA. V lost 4 bases, J lost 7 bases, and 8 bases lay in between. The length of the CDR3 is 12 residues. The CDR3 DNA is TGTGCCAGCAGCTACAGCGTCCAGCCCCAGCATTTT. Protein: CASSYSVQPQHF.

V and J are TRBV27 and TRBJ1-6; D is perhaps TRBD1 (5 bases). The V and J ends lost 2 bases and 5 bases respectively, with 16 bases between them. There are 17 residues in the CDR3. Germline CDR1 and CDR2: MNHEY and SMNVEV (reference sequence). The CDR3 coding sequence is TGTGCCAGCAGTTTACCCTATATACGGGGGGATAATTCACCCCTCCACTTT. Translated, it gives CASSLPYIRGDNSPLHF.

V usage is TRBV7-3 and J usage is TRBJ2-7; TRBD2 is a possible D gene (5 bases). The CDR3 is 14 amino acids. Germline V CDR1 and CDR2: SGHTA, FQGTGA. With 3 bases removed from V and 2 bases from J, the gap between germline ends came to 11 bases. CDR3: CASSFSPGTYEQYF. CDR3 nucleotide sequence: TGTGCCAGCAGCTTCAGTCCGGGGACCTACGAGCAGTACTTC.

The rearrangement links TRBV6-5 to TRBJ1-6; D is unclear. In germline, CDR1 is MNHEY, CDR2 SVGAGI. The CDR3 covers 13 residues. The germline V and J ends were trimmed by 7 bases and 8 bases, with 12 bases remaining between them. As DNA, the CDR3 is TGTGCCAGCAAACCTGTAGTGGATTCACCCCTCCACTTT. It specifies CASKPVVDSPLHF.

This clone was observed a single time. The V and J genes are TRBV5-5 and TRBJ1-5, with D perhaps matching TRBD1 (6 bases). V lost 1 base and J lost 3, with 8 bases in between. CDR1 SGHKS and CDR2 YYEKEE come from the germline V gene (reference sequence). There are 14 residues in the CDR3. Written as DNA, the CDR3 is TGTGCCAGCAGCTTGACAGGGTACAATCAGCCCCAGCATTTT. This translates into CASSLTGYNQPQHF.

V is TRBV19 and J is TRBJ2-3, with 11 nucleotides matching TRBD2. Germline V lookup: CDR1 LNHDA, CDR2 SQIVND (reference sequence). V shed 6 bases and J 3 bases; nucleotides not matched to a gene: 5. The CDR3 is made up of 15 amino acids. The CDR3 protein is CASRDLAGGTDTQYF. CDR3 nucleotide sequence: TGTGCCAGTAGGGACCTAGCGGGGGGTACAGATACGCAGTATTTT.

The rearrangement uses TRBV9 and TRBJ2-5; no firm D call. Germline loops: CDR1 SGDLS, CDR2 YYNGEE. The V gene lost 2 bases and the J gene lost 5 bases, with 7 bases spanning the gap. This CDR3 is 12 amino acids long. The CDR3, as DNA: TGTGCCAGCAGCGTTGAAGGGGAGACCCAGTACTTC. Its translation is CASSVEGETQYF.

This chain connects TRBV5-6 to TRBJ2-3; TRBD2 is a possible D gene (5 bases). CDR3 length equals 11 residues. The V end was cut by 4 bases, the J end by 5 bases, with 5 bases between. The germline V gene has CDR1 SGHDT and CDR2 YYEEEE. DNA for the CDR3: TGTGCCAGCAGCGCGGGAGATACGCAGTATTTT. As protein: CASSAGDTQYF.

The V and J genes are TRBV19 and TRBJ2-5; D is ambiguous. V was cut by 2 bases and J by 3 bases, with 13 bases left in between. The CDR3 totals 15 residues. Germline CDR1 is LNHDA and CDR2 is SQIVND (reference sequence). The CDR3 reads CASSIIGGSEETQYF. The CDR3 bases are TGTGCCAGTAGTATAATAGGCGGCAGTGAAGAGACCCAGTACTTC.

The genes are TRBV10-2 and TRBJ2-1, with 8 positions matching TRBD2. V was clipped by 7 bases and J by 7 bases; unmatched bases: 12. The germline CDR1 and CDR2 sequences are WSHSY and SAAADI. This CDR3 comprises 15 residues. CDR3 bases: TGCGCCAGCACGGACGGGGGGGCCAAGTTGAATGAGCAGTTCTTC. This gives the protein CASTDGGAKLNEQFF.

The chain carries TRBV2 and TRBJ1-1, with D hard to call. Germline V CDR1 and CDR2: SNHLY, FYNNEI. Between the trimmed V and J ends, which lost 3 bases and 3 bases, there was a span of 11 bases. This CDR3 is 14 amino acids long. The CDR3 nucleotides read TGTGCCAGCAGTGAGTCCGGGTATGACACTGAAGCTTTCTTT. Its translation: CASSESGYDTEAFF.

This chain links TRBV5-5 with TRBJ1-6; D uncertain. The V gene's germline CDR1 is SGHKS and CDR2 YYEKEE (reference sequence). Trimming pared 2 bases from V and 8 bases from J, leaving 17 bases between. The CDR3 covers 16 residues. CDR3 sequence: CASSFENPYTDSPLHF. CDR3 sequence (DNA): TGTGCCAGCAGCTTTGAGAACCCCTATACAGATTCACCCCTCCACTTT.

V gene TRBV18 combines with J gene TRBJ2-7, with 7 bases that match TRBD1. The germline CDR1 and CDR2 sequences are KGHSH and LQKENI. V dropped 4 bases and J dropped 0; count of bases not matched to a gene: 6. The CDR3 contains 15 residues. The CDR3 coding sequence is TGTGCCAGCTCACTTAGACAGGGAAGCTCCTACGAGCAGTACTTC. It codes for CASSLRQGSSYEQYF.